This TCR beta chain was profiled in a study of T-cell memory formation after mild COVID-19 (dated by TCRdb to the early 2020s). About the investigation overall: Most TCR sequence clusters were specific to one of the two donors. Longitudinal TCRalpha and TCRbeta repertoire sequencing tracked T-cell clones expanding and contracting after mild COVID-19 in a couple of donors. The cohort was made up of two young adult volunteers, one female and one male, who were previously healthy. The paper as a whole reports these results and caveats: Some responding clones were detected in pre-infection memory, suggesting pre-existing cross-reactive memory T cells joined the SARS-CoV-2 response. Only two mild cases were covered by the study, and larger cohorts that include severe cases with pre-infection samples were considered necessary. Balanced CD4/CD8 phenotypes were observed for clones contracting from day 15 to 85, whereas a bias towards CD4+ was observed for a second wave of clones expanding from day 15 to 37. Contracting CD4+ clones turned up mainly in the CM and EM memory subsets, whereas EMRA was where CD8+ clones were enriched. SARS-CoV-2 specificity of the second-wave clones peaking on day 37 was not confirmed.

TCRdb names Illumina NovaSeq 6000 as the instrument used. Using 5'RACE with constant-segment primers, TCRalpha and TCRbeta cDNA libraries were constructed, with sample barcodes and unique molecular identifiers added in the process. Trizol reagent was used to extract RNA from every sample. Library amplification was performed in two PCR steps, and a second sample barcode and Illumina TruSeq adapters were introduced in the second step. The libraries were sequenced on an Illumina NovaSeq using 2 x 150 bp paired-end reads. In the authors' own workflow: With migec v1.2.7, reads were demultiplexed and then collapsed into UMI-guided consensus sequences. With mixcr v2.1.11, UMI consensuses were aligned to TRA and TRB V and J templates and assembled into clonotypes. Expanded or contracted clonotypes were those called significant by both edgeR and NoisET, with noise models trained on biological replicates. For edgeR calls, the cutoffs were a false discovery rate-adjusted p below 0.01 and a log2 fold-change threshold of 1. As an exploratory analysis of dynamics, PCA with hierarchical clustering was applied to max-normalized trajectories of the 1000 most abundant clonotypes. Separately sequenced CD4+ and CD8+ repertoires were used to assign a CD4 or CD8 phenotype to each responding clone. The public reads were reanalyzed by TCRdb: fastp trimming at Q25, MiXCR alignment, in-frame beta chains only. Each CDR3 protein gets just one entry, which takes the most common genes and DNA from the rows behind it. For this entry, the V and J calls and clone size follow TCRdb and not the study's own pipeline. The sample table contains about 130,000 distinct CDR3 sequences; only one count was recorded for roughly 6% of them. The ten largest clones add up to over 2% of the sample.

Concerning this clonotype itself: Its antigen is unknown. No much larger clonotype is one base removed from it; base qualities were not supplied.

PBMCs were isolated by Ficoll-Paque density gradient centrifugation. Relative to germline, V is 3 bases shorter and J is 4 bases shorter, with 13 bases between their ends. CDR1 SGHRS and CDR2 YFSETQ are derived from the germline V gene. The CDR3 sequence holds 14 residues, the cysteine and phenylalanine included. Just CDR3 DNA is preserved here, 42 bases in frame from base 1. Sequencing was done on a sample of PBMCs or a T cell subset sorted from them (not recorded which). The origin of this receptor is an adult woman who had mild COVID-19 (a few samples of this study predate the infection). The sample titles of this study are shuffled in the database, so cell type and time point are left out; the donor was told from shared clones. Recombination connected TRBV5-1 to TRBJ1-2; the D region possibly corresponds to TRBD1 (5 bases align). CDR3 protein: CASSSSGTGYGYTF. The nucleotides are TGCGCCAGCAGCTCATCCGGGACCGGCTATGGCTACACCTTC.